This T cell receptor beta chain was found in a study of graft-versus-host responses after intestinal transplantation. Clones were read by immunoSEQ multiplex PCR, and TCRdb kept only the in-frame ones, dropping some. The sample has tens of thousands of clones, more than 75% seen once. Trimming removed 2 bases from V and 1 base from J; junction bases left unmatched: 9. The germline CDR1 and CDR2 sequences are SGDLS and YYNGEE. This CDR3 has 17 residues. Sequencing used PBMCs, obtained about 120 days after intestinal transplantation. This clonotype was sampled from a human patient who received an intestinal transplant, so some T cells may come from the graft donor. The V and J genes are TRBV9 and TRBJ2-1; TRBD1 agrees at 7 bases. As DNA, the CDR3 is TGTGCCAGCAGCGTCACTTCCGGGACAGCTTCCTACAATGAGCAGTTCTTC. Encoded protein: CASSVTSGTASYNEQFF.